A selection of T cell receptor beta chains follows, all from one sample in a study of blood T cell repertoires in COVID-19. Using immunoSEQ multiplex PCR, the repertoire was profiled, and TCRdb retains in-frame clones only, with some absent. The repertoire includes fewer than 150,000 clones, over 75% of them detected once, and 8.4% sits in the top ten. The sequenced sample was peripheral blood. The source of these receptors is a woman in her sixties or seventies who had recovered from COVID-19. The CDR3 runs from the conserved cysteine through the conserved F or W. A D gene is named only where the DNA matches it firmly. Some rows mark clone size as missing; the rest say once, few, many or name a class of expanded clone.

once	NA	TRBJ2-5	TRBV9	CASSSRNQETQYF	TGTGCCAGCAGCTCCAGAAACCAAGAGACCCAGTACTTC
NA	NA	TRBJ1-2	TRBV27	CASSFGATNYGYTF	TGTGCCAGCAGTTTTGGGGCAACTAACTATGGCTACACCTTC
NA	NA	TRBJ1-1	TRBV27	CASSGRTANTEAFF	TGTGCCAGCAGCGGCCGGACAGCTAACACTGAAGCTTTCTTT
NA	TRBD1	TRBJ1-2	TRBV29-1	CCATGGISNYGYTF	TGCTGTGCTACAGGGGGCATTTCTAACTATGGCTACACCTTC
NA	NA	TRBJ2-4	TRBV12-3/TRBV12-4	CASSFGLIIQYF	TGTGCCAGCAGTTTCGGACTCATTATTCAGTACTTC
NA	NA	TRBJ1-1	TRBV5-6	CASSFRVNTEAFF	TGTGCCAGCAGCTTCAGGGTTAACACTGAAGCTTTCTTT
few	NA	TRBJ2-7	TRBV5-1	CASSLRPGGIREQYF	TGCGCCAGCAGCTTGAGACCTGGGGGCATACGCGAGCAGTACTTC
NA	TRBD1	TRBJ1-2	TRBV5-4	CASSRDRGYGYTF	TGTGCCAGCAGTCGGGACAGGGGCTATGGCTACACCTTC
few	NA	TRBJ1-2	TRBV2	CASRESGTQTYGYTF	TGTGCCAGCAGGGAGTCCGGGACACAGACCTATGGCTACACCTTC
NA	TRBD1	TRBJ2-7	TRBV5-1	CASSFGQGLAEQYF	TGCGCCAGCAGCTTTGGACAGGGATTGGCCGAGCAGTACTTC
once	TRBD1	TRBJ2-7	TRBV7-2	CASSSGTGFDEQYF	TGTGCCAGCAGCTCCGGGACAGGGTTCGACGAGCAGTACTTC
NA	NA	TRBJ2-5	TRBV2	CASRRQIQETQYF	TGTGCCAGCAGACGACAGATACAAGAGACCCAGTACTTC
few	TRBD1	TRBJ1-6	TRBV7-9	CASRRQGGNSPLHF	TGTGCCAGCAGACGACAGGGTGGGAATTCACCCCTCCACTTT
once	NA	TRBJ1-2	TRBV19	CASTGGPGGYGYTF	TGTGCCAGTACGGGGGGGCCGGGAGGCTATGGCTACACCTTC
NA	TRBD2	TRBJ2-3	TRBV7-9	CASSFLSGGDADTQYF	TGTGCCAGCAGCTTCCTTAGCGGGGGGGACGCAGATACGCAGTATTTT
NA	NA	TRBJ2-4	TRBV6-5	CASSKLAKNIQYF	TGTGCCAGCAGTAAACTAGCCAAAAACATTCAGTACTTC
NA	NA	TRBJ1-2	TRBV27	CASEQNSRDGYTF	TGTGCCAGCGAACAGAATTCGAGGGATGGCTACACCTTC
few	TRBD1	TRBJ1-3	TRBV7-6	CASSLGRGTGEPGNTIYF	TGTGCCAGCAGCTTAGGGCGAGGGACAGGGGAACCTGGAAACACCATATATTTT
NA	TRBD2	TRBJ2-5	TRBV20-1	CSASEAGRARETQYF	TGCAGTGCTAGTGAAGCGGGGAGGGCGAGGGAGACCCAGTACTTC
NA	NA	TRBJ2-7	TRBV5-1	CASSLGAGSYEQYF	TGCGCCAGCAGCTTGGGGGCGGGATCCTACGAGCAGTACTTC
NA	NA	TRBJ2-6	TRBV6-5	CASSFDDRLGANVLTF	TGTGCCAGCAGTTTCGATGACAGGCTTGGGGCCAACGTCCTGACTTTC
NA	NA	TRBJ1-1	TRBV7-2	CASSLPRHMNTEAFF	TGTGCCAGCAGCCTCCCCCGCCACATGAACACTGAAGCTTTCTTT
once	TRBD1	TRBJ2-3	TRBV19	CASRQGTGDTQYF	TGTGCCAGTAGACAGGGGACGGGAGATACGCAGTATTTT
NA	TRBD2	TRBJ2-1	TRBV7-2	CASSFSGTNEQFF	TGTGCCAGCAGCTTTAGCGGGACCAATGAGCAGTTCTTC
NA	NA	TRBJ2-3	TRBV6-2/TRBV6-3	CASSYSAGSLTDTQYF	TGTGCCAGCAGTTACTCTGCGGGTTCCCTCACAGATACGCAGTATTTT
NA	TRBD1	TRBJ1-5	TRBV12-5	CASGPDRDNQPQHF	TGTGCTAGTGGTCCCGACAGGGACAATCAGCCCCAGCATTTT
few	NA	TRBJ2-3	TRBV27	CASRPLAYGSDTQYF	TGTGCCAGCAGACCGCTAGCGTATGGGTCAGATACGCAGTATTTT
NA	TRBD2	TRBJ2-4	TRBV7-9	CASSFPPAGARNIQYF	TGTGCCAGCAGCTTTCCCCCAGCGGGGGCTCGAAACATTCAGTACTTC
NA	NA	TRBJ2-3	TRBV11-2	CASSQGTSTDTQYF	TGTGCCAGCAGCCAAGGGACTAGCACAGATACGCAGTATTTT
NA	NA	TRBJ2-1	TRBV7-2	CASSLAPTSTYNEQFF	TGTGCCAGCAGCTTAGCCCCTACTAGCACTTACAATGAGCAGTTCTTC
NA	NA	TRBJ2-5	TRBV14	CASSQALQETQYF	TGTGCCAGCAGCCAAGCACTCCAAGAGACCCAGTACTTC
once	NA	TRBJ2-7	TRBV27	CASSDQGLPYEQYF	TGTGCCAGCAGTGACCAGGGGTTGCCCTACGAGCAGTACTTC